This is a list of T cell receptor beta chains from one sample in a study of shared clonotypes between healthy human individuals. The data were produced by immunoSEQ multiplex PCR, yet TCRdb's version contains in-frame clones alone and is incomplete. The sample consists of some 1 million clones, about three quarters of them appearing once. Input material: memory CD4+ T cells sorted from blood. The receptors were sampled from a man between 18 and 35 years old in good health. Each CDR3 is given with its conserved first and last residue. The D gene is left open where the match is weak. Size is stated for part of the rows, as once, few or many counts, or as a class when the clone is expanded.

V	D	size	J	length	CDR3	DNA
TRBV11-2	TRBD1	NA	TRBJ2-5	18	CASSLSAQGVYRQETQYF	TGTGCCAGCAGCTTATCCGCACAGGGGGTCTATAGGCAAGAGACCCAGTACTTC
TRBV4-1	NA	NA	TRBJ2-1	13	CASSLGRRSEQFF	TGCGCCAGCAGCCTCGGACGACGGAGTGAGCAGTTCTTC
TRBV29-1	NA	NA	TRBJ2-3	13	CSVRDGGSDTQYF	TGCAGCGTACGGGACGGAGGGTCGGATACGCAGTATTTT
TRBV4-1	TRBD2	NA	TRBJ2-7	14	CASSPTSARYEQYF	TGCGCCAGCAGCCCCACTAGCGCGCGCTACGAGCAGTACTTC
TRBV14	NA	few	TRBJ1-6	16	CASSLMGTRKASPLHF	TGTGCCAGCAGCCTAATGGGAACAAGAAAAGCTTCACCCCTCCACTTT
TRBV16	TRBD1	many	TRBJ1-2	14	CASSQSAGGGGYTF	TGTGCCAGCAGCCAATCCGCAGGGGGCGGTGGCTACACCTTC
TRBV29-1	NA	NA	TRBJ1-1	13	CSVGASGGTEAFF	TGCAGCGTTGGGGCCTCCGGGGGTACTGAAGCTTTCTTT
TRBV5-3	TRBD2	once	TRBJ2-2	18	CARSYRTSGSCYTGELFF	TGTGCCAGAAGTTATAGGACTAGCGGGAGTTGTTACACCGGGGAGCTGTTTTTT
TRBV6-5	NA	NA	TRBJ1-6	13	CASMGPTNSPLHF	TGTGCCAGCATGGGTCCAACGAATTCACCCCTCCACTTT
TRBV28	TRBD2	NA	TRBJ2-1	13	CASRAGFNDEQFF	TGTGCCAGCAGAGCGGGGTTTAATGATGAGCAGTTCTTC
TRBV5-1	TRBD1	NA	TRBJ1-1	14	CASSRTGLSTEAFF	TGCGCCAGCAGCCGGACAGGGTTAAGCACTGAAGCTTTCTTT
TRBV9	NA	NA	TRBJ2-7	16	CASSASGTAFSYEQYF	TGTGCCAGCAGCGCCTCCGGGACGGCCTTCTCCTACGAGCAGTACTTC
TRBV6-1	NA	NA	TRBJ1-6	15	CASSEWSSYNSPLHF	TGTGCCAGCAGTGAGTGGAGCTCCTATAATTCACCCCTCCACTTT
TRBV14	NA	many	TRBJ2-2	18	CASSPIGGHLVNTGELFF	TGTGCCAGCAGCCCAATAGGAGGACACCTAGTTAACACCGGGGAGCTGTTTTTT
TRBV5-1	NA	NA	TRBJ2-2	15	CASSPMGPNTGELFF	TGCGCCAGCAGCCCCATGGGTCCGAACACCGGGGAGCTGTTTTTT
TRBV27	TRBD1	NA	TRBJ1-2	17	CASSPSGQGTKDYGYTF	TGTGCCAGCAGTCCTTCGGGACAGGGTACAAAGGACTATGGCTACACCTTC
TRBV5-6	NA	NA	TRBJ2-2	16	CASSLALGHNTGELFF	TGTGCCAGCAGCTTGGCCTTGGGTCATAACACCGGGGAGCTGTTTTTT
TRBV6-1	NA	NA	TRBJ1-1	12	CASSHRVGEAFF	TGTGCCAGCAGTCACAGGGTTGGTGAAGCTTTCTTT
TRBV4-3	NA	NA	TRBJ1-2	13	CASSQEMGYGYTF	TGCGCCAGCAGCCAAGAGATGGGCTATGGCTACACCTTC
TRBV10-2	NA	NA	TRBJ2-3	13	CASSELGVDTQYF	TGCGCCAGCAGTGAGTTGGGGGTAGATACGCAGTATTTT
TRBV29-1	NA	NA	TRBJ2-3	13	CSADRGKGDTQYF	TGCAGCGCGGACCGGGGGAAGGGAGATACGCAGTATTTT
TRBV23-1	TRBD1	NA	TRBJ1-2	12	CASYRGNDGYTF	TGCGCCAGCTACAGGGGAAACGATGGCTACACCTTC
TRBV7-3	NA	few	TRBJ2-1	17	CASSPWGDPITYNEQFF	TGTGCCAGCAGCCCCTGGGGGGACCCTATCACCTACAATGAGCAGTTCTTC
TRBV5-4	TRBD2	NA	TRBJ2-1	16	CASSRGTTATNNEQFF	TGTGCCAGCAGCCGAGGGACTACCGCAACTAACAATGAGCAGTTCTTC
TRBV20-1	NA	once	TRBJ2-5	11	CSATRGETQYF	TGCAGTGCCACCAGGGGAGAGACCCAGTACTTC
TRBV6-6	TRBD1	NA	TRBJ2-7	14	CASSNQGAMGEQYF	TGTGCCAGCAGCAACCAGGGGGCTATGGGCGAGCAGTACTTC
TRBV18	TRBD2	few	TRBJ2-5	14	CASSPKAGKETQYF	TGTGCCAGCTCACCAAAAGCGGGAAAAGAGACCCAGTACTTC
TRBV6-1	NA	NA	TRBJ1-1	15	CASSVMPLGATEAFF	TGTGCCAGCAGTGTAATGCCCCTCGGGGCCACTGAAGCTTTCTTT
TRBV5-6	NA	NA	TRBJ2-2	19	CASRLGPMGSSGYTGELFF	TGTGCCAGCAGATTGGGCCCCATGGGGTCTTCTGGGTACACCGGGGAGCTGTTTTTT
TRBV5-5	NA	NA	TRBJ2-6	15	CASSLAASGANVLTF	TGTGCCAGCAGCTTGGCAGCCTCTGGGGCCAACGTCCTGACTTTC
TRBV27	NA	NA	TRBJ1-2	13	CASSSTAGRGYTF	TGTGCCAGCAGTTCTACGGCAGGTCGTGGCTACACCTTC
TRBV5-1	NA	NA	TRBJ1-6	14	CASSERQANSPLHF	TGCGCCAGCAGCGAACGACAGGCAAATTCACCCCTCCACTTT
TRBV11-3	NA	once	TRBJ2-1	15	CASSLGVGYESEQFF	TGTGCCAGCAGCTTGGGGGTGGGGTATGAAAGTGAGCAGTTCTTC
TRBV18	NA	NA	TRBJ2-7	12	CASSPTGYEQYF	TGTGCCAGCTCACCGACCGGATACGAGCAGTACTTC
TRBV30	TRBD1	few	TRBJ1-2	14	CAWSVTDRGLGYTF	TGTGCCTGGAGTGTAACGGACAGGGGGCTTGGCTACACCTTC
TRBV5-1	TRBD1	once	TRBJ1-4	13	CASNQGAGEKLFF	TGCGCCAGCAATCAGGGGGCAGGTGAAAAACTGTTTTTT
TRBV7-3	TRBD2	NA	TRBJ2-1	16	CASSDVAGGSYNEQFF	TGTGCCAGCAGCGATGTAGCGGGGGGATCCTACAATGAGCAGTTCTTC
TRBV6-5	NA	NA	TRBJ2-7	14	CASSTSWGGYEQYF	TGTGCCAGCAGTACTAGCTGGGGAGGCTACGAGCAGTACTTC
TRBV19	TRBD1	NA	TRBJ2-2	13	CASRGTGPGELFF	TGTGCCAGTAGGGGGACAGGTCCCGGGGAGCTGTTTTTT
TRBV11-2	NA	NA	TRBJ2-7	14	CASSKTGPTSEQYF	TGTGCCAGCAGTAAGACCGGCCCTACGTCTGAGCAGTACTTC
TRBV10-3	NA	NA	TRBJ1-4	15	CAISEGQGPPEKLFF	TGTGCCATCAGTGAAGGGCAGGGGCCGCCTGAAAAACTGTTTTTT
TRBV6-1	NA	few	TRBJ2-2	15	CASKVDASNTGELFF	TGTGCCAGCAAAGTCGACGCGTCGAACACCGGGGAGCTGTTTTTT
TRBV30	TRBD1	NA	TRBJ1-1	14	CAWRATGVSTEAFF	TGTGCCTGGAGAGCAACAGGGGTGAGCACTGAAGCTTTCTTT
TRBV25-1	NA	NA	TRBJ2-3	17	CASSAPRGGVGQNTQYF	TGTGCCAGCAGTGCACCGCGGGGCGGGGTGGGTCAAAATACGCAGTATTTT
TRBV11-2	TRBD2	NA	TRBJ2-3	14	CASSLNSGTDTQYF	TGTGCCAGCAGCTTAAATAGCGGGACAGATACGCAGTATTTT
TRBV12-5	TRBD2	NA	TRBJ2-7	13	CASGGSGTYEQYF	TGTGCTAGTGGTGGAAGCGGGACCTACGAGCAGTACTTC
TRBV25-1	TRBD1	NA	TRBJ2-1	12	CASSLRGSEQFF	TGTGCCAGCAGTCTCAGGGGGAGTGAGCAGTTCTTC
TRBV6-1	NA	NA	TRBJ2-7	15	CASSEGRPGGYEQYF	TGTGCCAGCAGTGAGGGACGCCCCGGTGGCTACGAGCAGTACTTC
TRBV30	TRBD1	NA	TRBJ2-2	13	CAWAGGNTGELFF	TGTGCCTGGGCAGGGGGCAACACCGGGGAGCTGTTTTTT
TRBV18	NA	NA	TRBJ2-5	14	CASSRAGVSETQYF	TGTGCCAGCTCACGCGCAGGGGTGTCGGAGACCCAGTACTTC
TRBV2	NA	NA	TRBJ1-1	14	CASSNRLARTEAFF	TGTGCCAGCAGTAACAGGCTGGCGAGAACTGAAGCTTTCTTT
TRBV6-1	NA	NA	TRBJ1-5	15	CASSEGGVANQPQHF	TGTGCCAGCAGTGAAGGAGGTGTCGCCAATCAGCCCCAGCATTTT
TRBV14	TRBD2	NA	TRBJ2-3	16	CASSQSGTNSGDTQYF	TGTGCCAGCAGCCAAAGCGGGACCAACTCGGGGGATACGCAGTATTTT
TRBV12-5	NA	NA	TRBJ1-5	14	CASGLGAASQPQHF	TGTGCTAGTGGTCTCGGTGCGGCAAGTCAGCCCCAGCATTTT
TRBV7-9	NA	NA	TRBJ2-2	14	CASTPPWDTGELFF	TGTGCCAGCACCCCACCGTGGGACACCGGGGAGCTGTTTTTT